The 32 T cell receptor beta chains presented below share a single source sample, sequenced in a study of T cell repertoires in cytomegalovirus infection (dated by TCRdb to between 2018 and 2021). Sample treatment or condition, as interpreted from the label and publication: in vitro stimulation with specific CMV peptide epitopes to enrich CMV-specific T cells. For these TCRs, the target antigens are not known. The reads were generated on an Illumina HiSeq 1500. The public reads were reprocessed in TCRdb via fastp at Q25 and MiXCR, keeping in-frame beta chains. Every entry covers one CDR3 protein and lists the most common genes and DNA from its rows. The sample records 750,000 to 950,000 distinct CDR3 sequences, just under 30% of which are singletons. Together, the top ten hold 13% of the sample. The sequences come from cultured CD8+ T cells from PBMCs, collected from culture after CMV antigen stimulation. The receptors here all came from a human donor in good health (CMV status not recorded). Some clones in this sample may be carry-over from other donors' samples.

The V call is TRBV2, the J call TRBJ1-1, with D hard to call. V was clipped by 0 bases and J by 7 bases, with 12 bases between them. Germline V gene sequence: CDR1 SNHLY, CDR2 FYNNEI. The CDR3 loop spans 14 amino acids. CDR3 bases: TGTGCCAGCAGTGAAGCGTTGGTTGGGCGTGAAGCTTTCTTT. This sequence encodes CASSEALVGREAFF. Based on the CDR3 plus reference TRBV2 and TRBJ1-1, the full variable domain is EPEVTQTPSHQVTQMGQEVILRCVPISNHLYFYWYRQILGQKVEFLVSFYNNEISEKSEIFDDQFSVERPDGSNFTLKIRSTKLEDSAMYFCASSEALVGREAFFGQGTRLTVV.

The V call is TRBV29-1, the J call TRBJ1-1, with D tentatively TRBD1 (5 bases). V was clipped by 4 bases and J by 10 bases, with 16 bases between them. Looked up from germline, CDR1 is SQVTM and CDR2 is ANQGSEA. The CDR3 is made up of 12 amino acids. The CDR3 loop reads CSVGPGGRRAFF. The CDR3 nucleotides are TGCAGCGTTGGACCTGGGGGGAGGAGAGCTTTCTTT.

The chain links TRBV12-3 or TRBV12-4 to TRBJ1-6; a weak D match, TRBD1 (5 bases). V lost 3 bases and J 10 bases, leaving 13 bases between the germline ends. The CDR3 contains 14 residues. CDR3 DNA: TGTGCCAGCAGTTTTGGGACGGATTTCTCACCCCTCCACTTT. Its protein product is CASSFGTDFSPLHF.

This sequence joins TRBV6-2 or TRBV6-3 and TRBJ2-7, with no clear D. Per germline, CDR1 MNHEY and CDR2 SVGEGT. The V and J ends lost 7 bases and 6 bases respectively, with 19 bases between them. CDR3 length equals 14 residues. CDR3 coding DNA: TGTGCCAGCACCCCCGACGAACTCTTCCTCGAGCAGTACTTC. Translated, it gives CASTPDELFLEQYF.

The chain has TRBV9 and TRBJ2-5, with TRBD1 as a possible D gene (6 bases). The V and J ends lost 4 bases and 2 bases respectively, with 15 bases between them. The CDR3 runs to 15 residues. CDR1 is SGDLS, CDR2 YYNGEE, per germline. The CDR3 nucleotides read TGTGCCAGCAGCATTTGGGACACTGAACAAGAGACCCAGTACTTC. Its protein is CASSIWDTEQETQYF.

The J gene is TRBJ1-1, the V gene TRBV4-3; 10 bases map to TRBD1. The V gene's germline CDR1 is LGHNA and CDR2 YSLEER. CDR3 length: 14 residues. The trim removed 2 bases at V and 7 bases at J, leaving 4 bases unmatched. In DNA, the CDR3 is TGCGCCAGCAGCCAATCGGACAGGGGGATTGAAGCTTTCTTT. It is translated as CASSQSDRGIEAFF.

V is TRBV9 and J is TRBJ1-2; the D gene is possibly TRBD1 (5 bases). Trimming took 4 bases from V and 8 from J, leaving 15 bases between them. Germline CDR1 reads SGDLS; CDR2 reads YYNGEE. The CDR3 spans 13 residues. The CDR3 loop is CASSPRGEVGYTF. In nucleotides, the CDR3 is TGTGCCAGCAGCCCGCGAGGGGAGGTGGGCTACACCTTC.

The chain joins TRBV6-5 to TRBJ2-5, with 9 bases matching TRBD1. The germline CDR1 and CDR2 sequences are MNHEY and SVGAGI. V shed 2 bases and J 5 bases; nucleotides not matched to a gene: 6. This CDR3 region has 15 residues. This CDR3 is CASSYATGGFETQYF. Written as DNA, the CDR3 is TGTGCCAGCAGTTACGCGACAGGGGGGTTTGAGACCCAGTACTTC.

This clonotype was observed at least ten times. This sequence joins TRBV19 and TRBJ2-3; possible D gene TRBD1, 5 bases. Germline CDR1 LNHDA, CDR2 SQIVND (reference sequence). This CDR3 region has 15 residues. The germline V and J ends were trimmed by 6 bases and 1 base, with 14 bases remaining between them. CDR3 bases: TGTGCCAGTAGAAGTTTCACAGGAGGCACAGATACGCAGTATTTT. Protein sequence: CASRSFTGGTDTQYF.

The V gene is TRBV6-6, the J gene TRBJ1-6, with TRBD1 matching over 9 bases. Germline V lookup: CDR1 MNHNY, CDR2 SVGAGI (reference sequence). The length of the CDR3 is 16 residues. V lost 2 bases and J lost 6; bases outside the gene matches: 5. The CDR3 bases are TGTGCCAGCAGTTACACTAAGGGACAGGGTAATTCACCCCTCCACTTT. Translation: CASSYTKGQGNSPLHF.

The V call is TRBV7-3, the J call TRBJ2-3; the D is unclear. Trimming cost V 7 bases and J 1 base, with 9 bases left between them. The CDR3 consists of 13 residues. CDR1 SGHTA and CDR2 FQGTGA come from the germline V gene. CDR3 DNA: TGTGCCAGCATCTCGGCAGGCACAGATACGCAGTATTTT. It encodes CASISAGTDTQYF. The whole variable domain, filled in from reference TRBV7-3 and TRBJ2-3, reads GAGVSQTPSNKVTEKGKYVELRCDPISGHTALYWYRQSLGQGPEFLIYFQGTGAADDSGLPNDRFFAVRPEGSVSTLKIQRTERGDSAVYLCASISAGTDTQYFGPGTRLTVL.

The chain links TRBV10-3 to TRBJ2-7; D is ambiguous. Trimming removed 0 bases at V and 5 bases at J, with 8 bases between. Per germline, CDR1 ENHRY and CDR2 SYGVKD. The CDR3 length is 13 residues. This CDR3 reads CAISESSSNEQYV. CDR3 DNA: TGTGCCATCAGTGAGTCAAGTAGCAACGAGCAGTACGTC.

Here the CDR3 DNA reads TGTGCCAGCAGCTTCGAAGGGACACCTTCCTACGAGCAGTACTTC. Its protein product is CASSFEGTPSYEQYF. J is TRBJ2-7 and V is TRBV6-5, with D tentatively TRBD1 (6 bases). V lost 6 bases to trimming and J lost 1 base, with 16 bases between them. The CDR3 sequence is 15 residues long. Germline CDR1 and CDR2: MNHEY and SVGAGI.

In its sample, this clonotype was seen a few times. The CDR3 is CASSGTGTIHYNEQFF. The CDR3 DNA follows: TGTGCCAGCAGTGGGACCGGGACTATCCACTACAATGAGCAGTTCTTC. The chain carries TRBV6-2 or TRBV6-3 and TRBJ2-1; TRBD2 agrees at 7 bases. V shed 5 bases, J shed 3 bases, and the junction held 10 bases outside the gene matches. There are 16 residues in the CDR3. Germline assignment: CDR1 MNHEY and CDR2 SVGEGT.

CDR3 residues: CASSLGHQGTQYF. As DNA, the CDR3 is TGTGCCAGCAGCTTGGGACACCAGGGGACCCAGTACTTC. The rearrangement joins TRBV7-6 to TRBJ2-5; the D gene is possibly TRBD1 (6 bases). With 3 bases removed from V and 7 bases from J, the gap between germline ends came to 12 bases. The CDR3 contains 13 residues. In germline, CDR1 is SGHVS, CDR2 FNYEAQ.

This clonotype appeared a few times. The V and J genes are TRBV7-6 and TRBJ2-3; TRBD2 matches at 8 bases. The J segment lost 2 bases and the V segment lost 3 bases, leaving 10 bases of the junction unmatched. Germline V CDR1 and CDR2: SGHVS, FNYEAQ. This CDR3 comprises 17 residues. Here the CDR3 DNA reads TGTGCCAGCAGCTTCCCCCGGGTTAGCGGGGACACAGATACGCAGTATTTT. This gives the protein CASSFPRVSGDTDTQYF. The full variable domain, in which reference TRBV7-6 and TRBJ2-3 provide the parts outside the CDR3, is GAGVSQSPRYKVTKRGQDVALRCDPISGHVSLYWYRQALGQGPEFLTYFNYEAQQDKSGLPNDRFSAERPEGSISTLTIQRTEQRDSAMYRCASSFPRVSGDTDTQYFGPGTRLTVL.

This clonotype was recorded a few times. CDR3 in DNA: TGTGCCAGCAGTTACTCCCTGGACGGACAGGTGGAAGGTACGCAGTATTTT. This translates into CASSYSLDGQVEGTQYF. This chain connects TRBV6-6 to TRBJ2-3; 7 bases are a match to TRBD1. The CDR3 covers 17 residues. Germline loops: CDR1 MNHNY, CDR2 SVGAGI (reference sequence). Trimming removed 0 bases from V and 8 bases from J; junction bases left unmatched: 14.

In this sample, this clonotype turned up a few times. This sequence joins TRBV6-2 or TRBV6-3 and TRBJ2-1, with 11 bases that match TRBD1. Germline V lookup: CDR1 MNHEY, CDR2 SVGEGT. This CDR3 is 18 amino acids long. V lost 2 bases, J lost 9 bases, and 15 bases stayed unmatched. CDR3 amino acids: CASSYPPGQGAGLGEQFF. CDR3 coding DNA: TGTGCCAGCAGTTACCCCCCCGGACAGGGGGCAGGTCTGGGTGAGCAGTTCTTC.

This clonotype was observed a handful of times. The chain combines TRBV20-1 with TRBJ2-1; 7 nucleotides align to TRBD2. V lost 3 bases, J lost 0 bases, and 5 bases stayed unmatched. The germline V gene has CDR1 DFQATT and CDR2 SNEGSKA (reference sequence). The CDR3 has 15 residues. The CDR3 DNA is TGCAGTGCTAGTTCCTCTAGCGGCTCCTACAATGAGCAGTTCTTC. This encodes CSASSSSGSYNEQFF.

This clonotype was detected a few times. The DNA of the CDR3 is TGTGCCAGCAGTCCCGACAGGGCGAGTTGGGAGCAGTACTTC. This codes for CASSPDRASWEQYF. The chain has TRBV5-6 and TRBJ2-7; 7 bases are shared with TRBD1. CDR3 length equals 14 residues. After removal of 5 bases from V and 7 bases from J, the junction contained 12 bases not matched to a gene. Germline V lookup: CDR1 SGHDT, CDR2 YYEEEE.

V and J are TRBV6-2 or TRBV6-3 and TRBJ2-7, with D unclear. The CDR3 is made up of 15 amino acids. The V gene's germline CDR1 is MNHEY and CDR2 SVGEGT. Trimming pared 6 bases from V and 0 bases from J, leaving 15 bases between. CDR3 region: CASRSPRVLSYEQYF. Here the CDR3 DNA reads TGTGCCAGCAGATCCCCCCGGGTCCTCTCCTACGAGCAGTACTTC.

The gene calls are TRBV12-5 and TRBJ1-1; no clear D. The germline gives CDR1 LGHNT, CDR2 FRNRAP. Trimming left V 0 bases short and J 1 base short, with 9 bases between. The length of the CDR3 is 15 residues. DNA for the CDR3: TGTGCTAGTGGTTTGGTAAGGGCAGAGAACACTGAAGCTTTCTTT. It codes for CASGLVRAENTEAFF. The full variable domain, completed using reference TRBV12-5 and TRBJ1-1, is DARVTQTPRHKVTEMGQEVTMRCQPILGHNTVFWYRQTMMQGLELLAYFRNRAPLDDSGMPKDRFSAEMPDATLATLKIQPSEPRDSAVYFCASGLVRAENTEAFFGQGTRLTVV.

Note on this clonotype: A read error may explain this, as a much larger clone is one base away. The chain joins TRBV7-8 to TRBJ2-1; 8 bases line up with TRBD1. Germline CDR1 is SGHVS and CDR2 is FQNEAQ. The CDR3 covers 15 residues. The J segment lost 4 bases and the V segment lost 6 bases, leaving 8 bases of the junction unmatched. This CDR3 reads CASRSRDRQYNEQFF. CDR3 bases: TGTGCCAGCAGATCCCGGGACAGGCAATACAATGAGCAGTTCTTC.

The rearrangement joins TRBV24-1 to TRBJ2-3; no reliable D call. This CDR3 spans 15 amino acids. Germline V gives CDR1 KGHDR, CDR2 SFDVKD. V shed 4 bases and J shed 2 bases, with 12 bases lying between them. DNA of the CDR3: TGTGCCACCAGTGACCCCGCTCTCCACACAGATACGCAGTATTTT. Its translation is CATSDPALHTDTQYF.

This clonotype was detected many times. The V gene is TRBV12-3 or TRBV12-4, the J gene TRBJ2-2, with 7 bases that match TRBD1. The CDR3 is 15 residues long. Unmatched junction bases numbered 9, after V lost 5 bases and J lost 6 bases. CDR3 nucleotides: TGTGCCAGCAGTGGCCCGAACAGGGGTGCCGGGGAGCTGTTTTTT. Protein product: CASSGPNRGAGELFF.

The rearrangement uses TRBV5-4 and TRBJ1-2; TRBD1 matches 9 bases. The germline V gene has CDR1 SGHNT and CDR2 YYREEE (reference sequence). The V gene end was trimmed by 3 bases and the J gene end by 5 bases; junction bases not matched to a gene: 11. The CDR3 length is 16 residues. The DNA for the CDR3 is TGTGCCAGCAGCTCTCCGGGACAGGGCCTCCAGTATGGCTACACCTTC. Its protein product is CASSSPGQGLQYGYTF.

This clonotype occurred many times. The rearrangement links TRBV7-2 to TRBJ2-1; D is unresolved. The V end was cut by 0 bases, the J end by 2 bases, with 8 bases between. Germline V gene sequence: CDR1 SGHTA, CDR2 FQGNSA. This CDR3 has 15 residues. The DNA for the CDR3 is TGTGCCAGCAGCTTAGCAGGGATCCCCTACAATGAGCAGTTCTTC. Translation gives CASSLAGIPYNEQFF.

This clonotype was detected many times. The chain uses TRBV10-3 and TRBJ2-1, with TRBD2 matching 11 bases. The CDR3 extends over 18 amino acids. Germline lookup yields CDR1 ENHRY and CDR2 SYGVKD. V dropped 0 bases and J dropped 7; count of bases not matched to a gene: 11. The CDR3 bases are TGTGCCATCAGTGAGTCGGGACTAGCGGCCGTCTGGTGGAATGAGCAGTTCTTC. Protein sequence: CAISESGLAAVWWNEQFF.

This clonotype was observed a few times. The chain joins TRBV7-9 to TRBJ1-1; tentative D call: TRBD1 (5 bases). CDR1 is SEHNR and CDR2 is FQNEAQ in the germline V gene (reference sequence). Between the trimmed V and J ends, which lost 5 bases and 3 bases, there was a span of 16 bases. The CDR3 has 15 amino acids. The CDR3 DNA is TGTGCCAGCAGCCCCCAGAGTGGGGGTCACACTGAAGCTTTCTTT. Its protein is CASSPQSGGHTEAFF.

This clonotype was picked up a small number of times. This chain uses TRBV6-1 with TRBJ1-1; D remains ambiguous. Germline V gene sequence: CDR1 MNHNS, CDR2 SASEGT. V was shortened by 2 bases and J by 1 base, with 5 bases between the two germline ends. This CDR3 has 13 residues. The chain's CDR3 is CASSERTNTEAFF. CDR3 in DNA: TGTGCCAGCAGTGAACGTACGAACACTGAAGCTTTCTTT.

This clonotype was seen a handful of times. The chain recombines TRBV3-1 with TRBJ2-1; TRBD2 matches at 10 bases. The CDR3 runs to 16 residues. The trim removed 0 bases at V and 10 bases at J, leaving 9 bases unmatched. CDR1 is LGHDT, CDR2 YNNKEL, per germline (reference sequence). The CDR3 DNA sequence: TGTGCCAGCAGCCAAGAATCTAGCGGGGGACTAGGAGAGCAGTTCTTC. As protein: CASSQESSGGLGEQFF.

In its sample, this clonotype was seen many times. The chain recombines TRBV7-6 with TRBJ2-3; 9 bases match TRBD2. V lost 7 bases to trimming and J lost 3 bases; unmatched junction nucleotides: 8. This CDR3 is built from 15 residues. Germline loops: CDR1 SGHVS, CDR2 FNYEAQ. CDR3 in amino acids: CASMVAGGATDTQYF. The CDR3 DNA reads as TGTGCCAGCATGGTGGCGGGGGGGGCGACAGATACGCAGTATTTT. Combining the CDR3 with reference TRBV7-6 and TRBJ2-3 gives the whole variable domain GAGVSQSPRYKVTKRGQDVALRCDPISGHVSLYWYRQALGQGPEFLTYFNYEAQQDKSGLPNDRFSAERPEGSISTLTIQRTEQRDSAMYRCASMVAGGATDTQYFGPGTRLTVL.